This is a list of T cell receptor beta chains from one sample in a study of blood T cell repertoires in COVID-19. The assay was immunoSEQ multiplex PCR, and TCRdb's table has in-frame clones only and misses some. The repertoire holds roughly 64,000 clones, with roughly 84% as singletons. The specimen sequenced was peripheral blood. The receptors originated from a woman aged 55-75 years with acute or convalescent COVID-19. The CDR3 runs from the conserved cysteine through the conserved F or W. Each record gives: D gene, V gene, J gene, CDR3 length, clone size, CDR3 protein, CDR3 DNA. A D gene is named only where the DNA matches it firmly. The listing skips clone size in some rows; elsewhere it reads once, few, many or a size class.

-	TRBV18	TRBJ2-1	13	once	CASSPPSQNEQFF	TGTGCCAGCTCACCCCCGTCCCAGAATGAGCAGTTCTTC
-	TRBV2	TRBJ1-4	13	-	CASKRSTNEKLFF	TGTGCCAGCAAGCGTTCAACTAATGAAAAACTGTTTTTT
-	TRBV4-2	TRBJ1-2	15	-	CASSQALDSNYGYTF	TGTGCCAGCAGCCAAGCCCTTGACAGTAACTATGGCTACACCTTC
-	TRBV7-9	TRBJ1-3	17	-	CASSLGPQATSGNTIYF	TGTGCCAGCAGCTTAGGCCCGCAGGCTACCTCTGGAAACACCATATATTTT
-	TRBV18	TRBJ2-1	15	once	CASSPGTSTSDEQFF	TGTGCCAGCTCTCCTGGGACATCAACTTCCGATGAGCAGTTCTTC
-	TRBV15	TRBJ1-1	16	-	CATSIRRMATGTEAFF	TGTGCCACCAGCATTCGACGGATGGCCACGGGGACTGAAGCTTTCTTT
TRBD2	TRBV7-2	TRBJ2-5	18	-	CASSSHRGTSGAEETQYF	TGTGCCAGCAGCTCCCACCGGGGGACTAGCGGGGCCGAAGAGACCCAGTACTTC
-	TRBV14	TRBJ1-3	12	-	CASSQQGFTIYF	TGTGCCAGCAGCCAGCAGGGTTTCACCATATATTTT
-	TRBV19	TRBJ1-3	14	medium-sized	CASSRGLSGNTIYF	TGTGCCAGTAGTAGGGGACTCTCTGGAAACACCATATATTTT
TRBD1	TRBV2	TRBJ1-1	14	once	CASSRDRGSTEAFF	TGTGCCAGCAGCAGAGACAGGGGAAGCACTGAAGCTTTCTTT
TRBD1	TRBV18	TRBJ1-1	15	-	CASSPPGQGAPEAFF	TGTGCCAGCTCACCACCTGGACAGGGGGCGCCTGAAGCTTTCTTT
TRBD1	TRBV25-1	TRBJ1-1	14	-	CASSGDRGPTEAFF	TGTGCCAGCAGCGGAGACAGGGGGCCCACTGAAGCTTTCTTT
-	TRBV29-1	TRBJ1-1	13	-	CSAATGVNTEAFF	TGCAGCGCTGCCACGGGAGTTAACACTGAAGCTTTCTTT
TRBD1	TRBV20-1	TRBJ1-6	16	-	CSASGDRDPYNSPLHF	TGCAGTGCTAGTGGGGACAGGGACCCCTATAATTCACCCCTCCACTTT
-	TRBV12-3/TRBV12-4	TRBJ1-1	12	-	CASNKPGTEAFF	TGTGCCAGCAATAAACCAGGGACTGAAGCTTTCTTT
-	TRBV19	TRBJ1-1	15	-	CASTPGGARNTEAFF	TGTGCCAGTACCCCGGGGGGGGCACGGAACACTGAAGCTTTCTTT
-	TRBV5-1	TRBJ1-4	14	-	CASSRVDGNEKLFF	TGCGCCAGCAGCCGGGTGGATGGTAATGAAAAACTGTTTTTT
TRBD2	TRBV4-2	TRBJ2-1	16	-	CASSQGGPGLADEQFF	TGTGCCAGCAGCCAAGGAGGACCAGGACTAGCAGATGAGCAGTTCTTC
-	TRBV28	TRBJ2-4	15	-	CASSLYGQGKNIQYF	TGTGCCAGCAGTTTATATGGGCAGGGCAAAAACATTCAGTACTTC
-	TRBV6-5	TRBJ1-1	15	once	CASSTQQGLNTEAFF	TGTGCCAGCAGCACACAACAGGGATTGAACACTGAAGCTTTCTTT
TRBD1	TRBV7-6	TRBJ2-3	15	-	CASSPGQGNTDTQYF	TGTGCCAGCAGCCCGGGACAGGGGAACACAGATACGCAGTATTTT
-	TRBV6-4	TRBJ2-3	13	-	CASGRDGGDTQYF	TGTGCCAGCGGCAGGGATGGAGGGGATACGCAGTATTTT
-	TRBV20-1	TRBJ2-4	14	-	CSASDSRAKNIQYF	TGCAGTGCTAGTGACTCGCGGGCCAAAAACATTCAGTACTTC
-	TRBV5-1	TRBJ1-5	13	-	CASSVEGGQPQHF	TGCGCCAGCAGTGTGGAGGGAGGACAGCCCCAGCATTTT
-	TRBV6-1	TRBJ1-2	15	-	CASSEGLLESYGYTF	TGTGCCAGCAGTGAAGGCCTCCTTGAGAGCTATGGCTACACCTTC
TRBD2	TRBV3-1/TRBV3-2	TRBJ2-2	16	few	CASSQRSSGATGELFF	TGTGCCAGCAGCCAACGAAGTAGCGGGGCCACCGGGGAGCTGTTTTTT
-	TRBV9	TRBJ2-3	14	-	CASSAEHATDTQYF	TGTGCCAGCAGCGCGGAGCACGCCACAGATACGCAGTATTTT
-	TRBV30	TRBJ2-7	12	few	CAWAGNSYEQYF	TGTGCCTGGGCCGGGAACTCCTACGAGCAGTACTTC
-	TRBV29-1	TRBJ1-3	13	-	CSAGTGSGNTIYF	TGCAGCGCCGGAACAGGGTCCGGAAACACCATATATTTT
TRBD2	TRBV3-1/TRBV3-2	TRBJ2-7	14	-	CASMLTSGSYEQYF	TGTGCCAGCATGCTGACTAGCGGCTCCTACGAGCAGTACTTC
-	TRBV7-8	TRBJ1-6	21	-	CASSPRVATGHGGYSNSPLHF	TGTGCCAGCAGCCCCCGGGTAGCGACAGGACATGGTGGATACTCTAATTCACCCCTCCACTTT
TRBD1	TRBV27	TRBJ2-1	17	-	CASSPIHTGTEIDEQFF	TGTGCCAGCAGCCCAATACATACCGGGACAGAGATCGATGAGCAGTTCTTC
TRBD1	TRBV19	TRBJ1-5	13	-	CASSQGQAQPQHF	TGTGCCAGTAGCCAGGGACAGGCTCAGCCCCAGCATTTT
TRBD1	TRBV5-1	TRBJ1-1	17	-	CASSPWTGKEVNTEAFF	TGCGCCAGCAGCCCCTGGACAGGGAAGGAAGTGAACACTGAAGCTTTCTTT
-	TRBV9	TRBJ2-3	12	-	CASSVPPDTQYF	TGTGCCAGCAGCGTCCCCCCGGATACGCAGTATTTT
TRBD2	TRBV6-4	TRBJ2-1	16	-	CASRGPGLAGHSEQFF	TGTGCCAGCAGGGGACCGGGACTAGCGGGGCACAGTGAGCAGTTCTTC
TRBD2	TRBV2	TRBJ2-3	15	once	CASSERASGRDTQYF	TGTGCCAGCAGTGAAAGGGCTAGCGGGAGAGATACGCAGTATTTT
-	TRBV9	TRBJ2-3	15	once	CASSSREYPTDTQYF	TGTGCCAGCAGCTCCCGGGAATACCCCACAGATACGCAGTATTTT
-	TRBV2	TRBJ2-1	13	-	CASSGGRDNEQFF	TGTGCCAGCAGTGGGGGGCGAGACAATGAGCAGTTCTTC
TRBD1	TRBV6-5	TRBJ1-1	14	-	CASSYGTGSTEAFF	TGTGCCAGCAGTTACGGGACAGGGTCTACTGAAGCTTTCTTT
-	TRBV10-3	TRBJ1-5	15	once	CATRDRTEKDQPQHF	TGTGCCACCAGGGACCGGACAGAGAAGGATCAGCCCCAGCATTTT
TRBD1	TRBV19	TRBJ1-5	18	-	CASSLLLGGTGANQPQHF	TGTGCCAGTAGCCTGCTCCTGGGGGGGACAGGGGCCAATCAGCCCCAGCATTTT
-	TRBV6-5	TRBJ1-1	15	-	CASSWTPGTPVEAFF	TGTGCCAGCAGTTGGACTCCCGGGACACCAGTTGAAGCTTTCTTT